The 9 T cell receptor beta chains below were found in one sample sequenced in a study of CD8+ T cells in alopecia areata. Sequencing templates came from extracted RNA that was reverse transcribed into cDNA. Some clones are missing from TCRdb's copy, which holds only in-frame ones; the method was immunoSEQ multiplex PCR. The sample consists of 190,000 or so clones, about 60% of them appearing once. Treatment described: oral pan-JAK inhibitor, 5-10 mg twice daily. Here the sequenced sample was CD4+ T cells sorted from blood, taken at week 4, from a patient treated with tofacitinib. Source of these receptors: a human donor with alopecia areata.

This CDR3 is CASSLNGNNSPLHF. The CDR3 coding sequence is TGCGCCAGCAGCTTGAATGGAAATAATTCACCCCTCCACTTT. V is TRBV5-1 and J is TRBJ1-6; the D is unclear. The CDR3 contains 14 residues. The germline CDR1 and CDR2 sequences are SGHRS and YFSETQ. The germline V and J ends were trimmed by 1 base and 5 bases, with 7 bases remaining between them.

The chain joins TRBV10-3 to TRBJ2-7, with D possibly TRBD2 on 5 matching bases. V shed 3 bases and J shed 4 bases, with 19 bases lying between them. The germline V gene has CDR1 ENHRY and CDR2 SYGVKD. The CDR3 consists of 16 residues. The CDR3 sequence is CAISEGGGEWQYEQYF. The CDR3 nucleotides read TGTGCCATCAGTGAAGGAGGTGGGGAATGGCAGTACGAGCAGTACTTC.

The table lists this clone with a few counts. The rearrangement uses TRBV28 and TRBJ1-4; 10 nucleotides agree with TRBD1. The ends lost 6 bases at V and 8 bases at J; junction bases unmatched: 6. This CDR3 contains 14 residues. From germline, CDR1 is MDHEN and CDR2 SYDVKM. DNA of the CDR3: TGTGCCAGCAGCCGCCCGGGACAGGGGGAAAAACTGTTTTTT. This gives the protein CASSRPGQGEKLFF.

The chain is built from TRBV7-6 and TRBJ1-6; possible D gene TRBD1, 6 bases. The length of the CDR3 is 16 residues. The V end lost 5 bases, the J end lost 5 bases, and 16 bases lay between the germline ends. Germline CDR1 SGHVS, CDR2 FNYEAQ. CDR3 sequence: CASSTQQGRDNSPLHF. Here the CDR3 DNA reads TGTGCCAGCAGCACGCAACAGGGACGGGATAATTCACCCCTCCACTTT.

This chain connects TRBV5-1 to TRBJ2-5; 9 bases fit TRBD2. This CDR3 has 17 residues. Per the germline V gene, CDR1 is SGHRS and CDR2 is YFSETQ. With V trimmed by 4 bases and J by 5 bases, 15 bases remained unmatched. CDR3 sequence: CASSPLRAGGPRETQYF. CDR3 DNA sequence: TGCGCCAGCAGCCCTCTTAGGGCGGGGGGGCCCAGGGAGACCCAGTACTTC.

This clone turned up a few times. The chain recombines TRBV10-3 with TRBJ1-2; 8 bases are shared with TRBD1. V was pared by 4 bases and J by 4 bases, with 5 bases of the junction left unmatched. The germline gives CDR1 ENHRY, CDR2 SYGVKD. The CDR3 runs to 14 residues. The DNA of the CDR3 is TGTGCCATCAGTGGGCGGACAGGGATCTATGGCTACACCTTC. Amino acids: CAISGRTGIYGYTF.

The DNA of the CDR3 is TGCGCCAGCAGCCAGCCACTAGCGGGGGGGCCTAGAGATACGCAGTATTTT. Its protein product is CASSQPLAGGPRDTQYF. V gene TRBV4-1 combines with J gene TRBJ2-3, with TRBD2 matching 13 bases. The CDR3 spans 17 residues. With V trimmed by 3 bases and J by 5 bases, 8 bases remained unmatched. CDR1 and CDR2 (germline): MGHRA, YSYEKL.

The CDR3 coding sequence is TGTGCCAGCACGGGCGGGGTGAGCTCCTACAATGAGCAGTTCTTC. This encodes CASTGGVSSYNEQFF. The chain carries TRBV2 and TRBJ2-1; D may be TRBD2 (6 bases). Trimming pared 7 bases from V and 0 bases from J, leaving 13 bases between. The CDR3 is 15 amino acids. Germline CDR1 and CDR2: SNHLY and FYNNEI. The variable domain in full, completed from reference TRBV2 and TRBJ2-1, reads EPEVTQTPSHQVTQMGQEVILRCVPISNHLYFYWYRQILGQKVEFLVSFYNNEISEKSEIFDDQFSVERPDGSNFTLKIRSTKLEDSAMYFCASTGGVSSYNEQFFGPGTRLTVL.

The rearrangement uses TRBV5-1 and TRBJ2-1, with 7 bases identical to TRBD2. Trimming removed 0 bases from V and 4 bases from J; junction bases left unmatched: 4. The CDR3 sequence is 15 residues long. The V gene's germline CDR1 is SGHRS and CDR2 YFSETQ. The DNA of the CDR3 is TGCGCCAGCAGCTTGGCCGGCGGGGGTTACAATGAGCAGTTCTTC. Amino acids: CASSLAGGGYNEQFF. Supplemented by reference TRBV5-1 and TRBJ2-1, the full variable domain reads KAGVTQTPRYLIKTRGQQVTLSCSPISGHRSVSWYQQTPGQGLQFLFEYFSETQRNKGNFPGRFSGRQFSNSRSEMNVSTLELGDSALYLCASSLAGGGYNEQFFGPGTRLTVL.